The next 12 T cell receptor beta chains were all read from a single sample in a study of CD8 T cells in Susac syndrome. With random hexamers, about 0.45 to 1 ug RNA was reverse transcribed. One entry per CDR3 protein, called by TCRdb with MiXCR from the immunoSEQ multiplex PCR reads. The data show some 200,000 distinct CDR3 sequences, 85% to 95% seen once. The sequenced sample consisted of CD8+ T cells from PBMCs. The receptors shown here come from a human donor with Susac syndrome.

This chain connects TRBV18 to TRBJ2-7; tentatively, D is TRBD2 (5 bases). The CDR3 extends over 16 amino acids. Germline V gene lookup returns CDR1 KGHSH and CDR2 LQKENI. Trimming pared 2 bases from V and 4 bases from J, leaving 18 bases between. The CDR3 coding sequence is TGTGCCAGCTCACCAGGGAGAGGCAAGAATATTTACGAGCAGTACTTC. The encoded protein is CASSPGRGKNIYEQYF.

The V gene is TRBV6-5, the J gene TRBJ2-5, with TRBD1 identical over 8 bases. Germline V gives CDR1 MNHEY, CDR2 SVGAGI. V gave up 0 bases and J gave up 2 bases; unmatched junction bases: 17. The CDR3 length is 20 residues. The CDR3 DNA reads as TGTGCCAGCAGTTACTCAGAACCAACAATTCAGGGGGCGAGGCAAGAGACCCAGTACTTC. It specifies CASSYSEPTIQGARQETQYF.

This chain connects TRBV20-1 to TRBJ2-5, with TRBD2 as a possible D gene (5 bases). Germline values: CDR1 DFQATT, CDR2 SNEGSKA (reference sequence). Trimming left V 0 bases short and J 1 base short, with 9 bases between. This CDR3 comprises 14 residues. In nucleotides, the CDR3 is TGCAGTGCTAGAGACGGGGAACTCCAAGAGACCCAGTACTTC. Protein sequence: CSARDGELQETQYF.

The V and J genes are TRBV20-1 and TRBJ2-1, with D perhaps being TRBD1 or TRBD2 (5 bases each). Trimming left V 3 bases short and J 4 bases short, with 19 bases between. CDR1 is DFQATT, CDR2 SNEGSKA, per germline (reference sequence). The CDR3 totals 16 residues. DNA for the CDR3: TGCAGTGCTAGGGATGCACGGGGACCCCGGTACAATGAGCAGTTCTTC. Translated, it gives CSARDARGPRYNEQFF.

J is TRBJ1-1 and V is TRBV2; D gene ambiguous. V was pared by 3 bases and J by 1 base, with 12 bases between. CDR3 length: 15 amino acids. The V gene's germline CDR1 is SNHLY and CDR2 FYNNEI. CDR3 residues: CASSDSVAQNTEAFF. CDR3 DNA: TGTGCCAGCAGTGATTCGGTCGCACAGAACACTGAAGCTTTCTTT.

This CDR3 is CASSLDPSYEQYF. In DNA, the CDR3 is TGTGCCAGCAGCTTGGATCCGTCCTACGAGCAGTACTTC. This rearrangement joins TRBV5-6 to TRBJ2-7; D remains unclear. This CDR3 spans 13 amino acids. Per the germline V gene, CDR1 is SGHDT and CDR2 is YYEEEE. Trimming pared 0 bases from V and 1 base from J, leaving 5 bases between.

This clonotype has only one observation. CDR3 residues: CASSQSDGGGYEQYF. Written as DNA, the CDR3 is TGTGCCAGCAGTCAATCTGACGGGGGGGGCTACGAGCAGTACTTC. V is TRBV28 and J is TRBJ2-7; 8 bases align to TRBD2. With 5 bases clipped from V and 3 bases from J, the junction kept 9 bases outside the gene matches. Germline lookup yields CDR1 MDHEN and CDR2 SYDVKM. The CDR3 length is 15 residues.

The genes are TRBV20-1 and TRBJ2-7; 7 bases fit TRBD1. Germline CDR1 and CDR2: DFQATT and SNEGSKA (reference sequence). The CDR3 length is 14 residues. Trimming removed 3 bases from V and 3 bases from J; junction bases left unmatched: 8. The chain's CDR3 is CSASDGTAYYEQYF. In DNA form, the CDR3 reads TGCAGTGCTAGTGACGGGACAGCCTACTACGAGCAGTACTTC.

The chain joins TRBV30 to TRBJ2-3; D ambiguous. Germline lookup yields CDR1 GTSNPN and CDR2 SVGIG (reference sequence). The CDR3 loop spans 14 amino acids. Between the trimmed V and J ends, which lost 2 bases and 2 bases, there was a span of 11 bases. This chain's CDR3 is CAWSSLVSTDTQYF. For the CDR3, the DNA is TGTGCCTGGAGTTCCTTGGTATCCACAGATACGCAGTATTTT.

The CDR3 coding sequence is TGTGCCAGCAGTTCCCGACTAGCGGGGGGTAAGAATGAGCAGTTCTTC. As protein: CASSSRLAGGKNEQFF. The rearrangement links TRBV6-5 to TRBJ2-1; 13 bases are shared with TRBD2. Germline CDR1 MNHEY, CDR2 SVGAGI. CDR3 length: 16 amino acids. V gave up 4 bases and J gave up 7 bases; unmatched junction bases: 7.

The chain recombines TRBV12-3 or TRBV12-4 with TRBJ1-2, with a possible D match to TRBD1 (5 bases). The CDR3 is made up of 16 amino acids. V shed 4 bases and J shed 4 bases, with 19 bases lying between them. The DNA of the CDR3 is TGTGCCAGCAGTTCCCACTCGACAGAGCTCTTCTATGGCTACACCTTC. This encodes CASSSHSTELFYGYTF.

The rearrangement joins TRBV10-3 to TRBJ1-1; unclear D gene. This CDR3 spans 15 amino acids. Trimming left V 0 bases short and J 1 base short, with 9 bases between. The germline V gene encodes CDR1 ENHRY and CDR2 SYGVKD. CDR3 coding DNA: TGTGCCATCAGTGAGTCGATACAGCCGAACACTGAAGCTTTCTTT. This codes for CAISESIQPNTEAFF.